This T cell receptor beta chain came from a study of graft-versus-host responses after intestinal transplantation. Study as a whole: Induction with anti-thymocyte globulin, then tacrolimus and steroids for around three years, was given to all recipients. Study-wide points: Recipient marrow showed GvH clones, some seen first in ileum or blood. Circulating GvH clones peaking coincided with falling HvG clones soon after transplant. Allografts of patients with graft-donor T cell macrochimerism showed high graft-versus-host to host-versus-graft clone ratios.

A note on this clone: Its antigen is currently unknown.

Trimming removed 3 bases from V and 4 bases from J, with 15 bases in between. Per the germline V gene, CDR1 is MNHNS and CDR2 is SASEGT. CDR3 size: 15 residues. Using immunoSEQ multiplex PCR, the repertoire was profiled, and TCRdb retains in-frame clones only, with some absent. The sample lists approximately 70,000 clones; 84% were seen once. Material: unstimulated CD4+ T cells sorted from spleen or lymph node cells, obtained before transplant. The TCR originated in a human donor who was the organ donor for an intestinal transplant. The chain employs TRBV6-1 and TRBJ1-2, with D uncertain. The CDR3 protein is CASSDRGSAFYGYTF. CDR3 in DNA: TGTGCCAGCAGTGACCGCGGCAGCGCTTTCTATGGCTACACCTTC.